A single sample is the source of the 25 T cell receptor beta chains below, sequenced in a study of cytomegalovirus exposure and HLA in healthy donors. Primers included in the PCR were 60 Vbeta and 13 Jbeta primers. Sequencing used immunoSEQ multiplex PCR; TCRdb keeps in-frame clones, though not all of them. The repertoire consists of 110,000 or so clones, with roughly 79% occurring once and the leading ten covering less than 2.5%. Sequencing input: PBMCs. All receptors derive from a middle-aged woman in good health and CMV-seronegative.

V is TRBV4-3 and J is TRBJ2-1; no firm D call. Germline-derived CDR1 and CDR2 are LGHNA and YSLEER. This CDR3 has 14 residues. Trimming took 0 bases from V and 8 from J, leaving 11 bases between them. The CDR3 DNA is TGCGCCAGCAGCCAAGAAGCTCGAAACCATGAGCAGTTCTTC. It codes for CASSQEARNHEQFF.

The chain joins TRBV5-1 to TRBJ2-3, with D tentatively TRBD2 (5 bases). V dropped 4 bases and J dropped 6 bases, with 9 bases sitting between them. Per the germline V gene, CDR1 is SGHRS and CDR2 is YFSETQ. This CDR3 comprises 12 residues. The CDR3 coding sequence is TGCGCCAGCAGCCAACTAGGCGATACGCAGTATTTT. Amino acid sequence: CASSQLGDTQYF.

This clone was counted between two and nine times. The DNA for the CDR3 is TGTGCCAGCAGTTACAGGGACAAGACCTACGAGCAGTACTTC. Translating it yields CASSYRDKTYEQYF. The chain couples TRBV6-6 to TRBJ2-7; perhaps TRBD1 as D (6 bases). Trimming pared 2 bases from V and 2 bases from J, leaving 10 bases between. Germline V gives CDR1 MNHNY, CDR2 SVGAGI (reference sequence). This CDR3 has 14 amino acids.

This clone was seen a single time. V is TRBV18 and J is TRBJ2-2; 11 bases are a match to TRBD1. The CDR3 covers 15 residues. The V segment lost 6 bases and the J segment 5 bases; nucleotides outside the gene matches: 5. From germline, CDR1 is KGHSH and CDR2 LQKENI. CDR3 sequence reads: CASSTGTGGTGELFF. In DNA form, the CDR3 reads TGTGCCAGCTCGACCGGGACAGGGGGAACCGGGGAGCTGTTTTTT.

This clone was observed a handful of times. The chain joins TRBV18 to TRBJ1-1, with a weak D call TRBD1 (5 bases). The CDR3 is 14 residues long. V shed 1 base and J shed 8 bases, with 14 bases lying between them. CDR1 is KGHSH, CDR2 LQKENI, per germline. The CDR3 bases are TGTGCCAGCTCACCACAAACAGGCGTCGCAGAAGCTTTCTTT. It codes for CASSPQTGVAEAFF.

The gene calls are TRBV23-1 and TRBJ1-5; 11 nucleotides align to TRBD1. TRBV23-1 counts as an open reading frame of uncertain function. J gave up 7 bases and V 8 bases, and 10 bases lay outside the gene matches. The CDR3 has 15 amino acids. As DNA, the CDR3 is TGCGCCAGCGGGACAGGGGGGCCTTTTCGGCAGCCCCAGCATTTT. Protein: CASGTGGPFRQPQHF.

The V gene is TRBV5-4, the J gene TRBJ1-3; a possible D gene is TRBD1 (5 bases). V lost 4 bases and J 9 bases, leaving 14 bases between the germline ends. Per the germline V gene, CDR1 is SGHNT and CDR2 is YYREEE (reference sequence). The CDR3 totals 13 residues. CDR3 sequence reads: CASSGGGGATIYF. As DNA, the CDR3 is TGTGCCAGCAGCGGGGGTGGAGGGGCCACCATATATTTT.

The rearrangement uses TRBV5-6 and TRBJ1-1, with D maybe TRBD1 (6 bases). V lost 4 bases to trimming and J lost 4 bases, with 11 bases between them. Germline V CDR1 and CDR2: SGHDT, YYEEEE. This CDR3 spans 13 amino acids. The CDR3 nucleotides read TGTGCCAGCAGCCAACAGGGTCGCACTGAAGCTTTCTTT. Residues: CASSQQGRTEAFF.

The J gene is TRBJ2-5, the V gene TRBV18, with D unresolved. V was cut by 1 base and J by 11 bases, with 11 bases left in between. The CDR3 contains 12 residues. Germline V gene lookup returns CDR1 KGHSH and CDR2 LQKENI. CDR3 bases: TGTGCCAGCTCACCACGCGGAGTTGGGCAGTACTTC. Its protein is CASSPRGVGQYF. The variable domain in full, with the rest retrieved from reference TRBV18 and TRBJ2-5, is NAGVMQNPRHLVRRRGQEARLRCSPMKGHSHVYWYRQLPEEGLKFMVYLQKENIIDESGMPKERFSAEFPKEGPSILRIQQVVRGDSAAYFCASSPRGVGQYFGPGTRLLVL.

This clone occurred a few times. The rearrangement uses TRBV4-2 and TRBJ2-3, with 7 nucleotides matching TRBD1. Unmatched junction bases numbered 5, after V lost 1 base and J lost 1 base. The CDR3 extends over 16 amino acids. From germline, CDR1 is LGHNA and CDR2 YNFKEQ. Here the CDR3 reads CASSQVRQGGTDTQYF. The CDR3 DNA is TGTGCCAGCAGCCAAGTGCGACAGGGTGGCACAGATACGCAGTATTTT.

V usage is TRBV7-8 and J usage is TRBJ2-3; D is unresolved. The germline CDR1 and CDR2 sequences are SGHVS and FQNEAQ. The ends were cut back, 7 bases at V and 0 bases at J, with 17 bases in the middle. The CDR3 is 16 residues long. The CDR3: CASNIKITGSTDTQYF. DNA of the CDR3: TGTGCCAGCAACATAAAGATCACCGGGAGCACAGATACGCAGTATTTT.

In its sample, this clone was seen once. The CDR3 spells CAVGELGYGYTF. The CDR3 coding sequence is TGTGCCGTCGGGGAACTAGGATATGGCTACACCTTC. This chain uses TRBV10-3 with TRBJ1-2; D ambiguous. V shed 11 bases and J shed 5 bases, with 15 bases lying between them. The CDR3 sequence is 12 residues long. Per the germline V gene, CDR1 is ENHRY and CDR2 is SYGVKD.

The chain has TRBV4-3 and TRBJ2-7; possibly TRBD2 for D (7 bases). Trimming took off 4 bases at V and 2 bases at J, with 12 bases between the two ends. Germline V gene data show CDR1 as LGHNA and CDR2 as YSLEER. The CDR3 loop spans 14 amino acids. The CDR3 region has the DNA TGCGCCAGCAGCCCGGGGGCGGGAGCCTACGAGCAGTACTTC. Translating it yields CASSPGAGAYEQYF.

CDR3 bases: TGTGCCAGCCGAAGCACAGGGTGGATCAGGGGCTACACCTTC. Its translation: CASRSTGWIRGYTF. The chain recombines TRBV27 with TRBJ1-2; D is possibly TRBD1 (6 bases). Trimming took 8 bases from V and 8 from J, leaving 21 bases between them. CDR3 length equals 14 residues. The germline CDR1 and CDR2 sequences are MNHEY and SMNVEV (reference sequence).

DNA of the CDR3: TGCGCCAGCAGCCAAGTCCCTAAGTTTAGCGGTATGGCCGGAGAGACCCAGTACTTC. It codes for CASSQVPKFSGMAGETQYF. The J gene is TRBJ2-5, the V gene TRBV4-1; maybe TRBD2 (6 bases). The germline V gene encodes CDR1 MGHRA and CDR2 YSYEKL. The CDR3 sequence is 19 residues long. V lost 1 base to trimming and J lost 4 bases, with 25 bases between them.

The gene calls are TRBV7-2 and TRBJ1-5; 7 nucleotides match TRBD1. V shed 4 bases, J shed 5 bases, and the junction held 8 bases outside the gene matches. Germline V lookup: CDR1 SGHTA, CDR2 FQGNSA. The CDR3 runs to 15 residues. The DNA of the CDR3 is TGTGCCAGCAGCTCCCGACAGGGATTTGATCAGCCCCAGCATTTT. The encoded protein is CASSSRQGFDQPQHF.

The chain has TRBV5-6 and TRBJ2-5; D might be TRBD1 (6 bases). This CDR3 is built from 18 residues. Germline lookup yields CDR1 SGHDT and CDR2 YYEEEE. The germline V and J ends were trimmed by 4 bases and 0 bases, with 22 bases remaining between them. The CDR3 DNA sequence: TGTGCCAGCAGCCTTGACGGTGAACCGGGACAAGACCAAGAGACCCAGTACTTC. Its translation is CASSLDGEPGQDQETQYF.

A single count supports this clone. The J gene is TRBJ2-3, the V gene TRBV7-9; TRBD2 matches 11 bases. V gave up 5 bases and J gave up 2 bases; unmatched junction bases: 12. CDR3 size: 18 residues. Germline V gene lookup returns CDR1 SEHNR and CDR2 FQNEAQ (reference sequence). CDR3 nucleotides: TGTGCCAGCAGCCCAGAGGTGATAGCGGGGGGGATCACAGATACGCAGTATTTT. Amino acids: CASSPEVIAGGITDTQYF.

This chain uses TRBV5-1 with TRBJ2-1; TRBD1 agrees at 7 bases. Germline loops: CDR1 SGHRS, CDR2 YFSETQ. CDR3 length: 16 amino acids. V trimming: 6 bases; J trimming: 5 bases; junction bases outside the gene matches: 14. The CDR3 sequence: CASTRLPGTENNEQFF. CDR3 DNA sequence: TGCGCCAGCACCCGTCTTCCCGGGACAGAAAACAATGAGCAGTTCTTC.

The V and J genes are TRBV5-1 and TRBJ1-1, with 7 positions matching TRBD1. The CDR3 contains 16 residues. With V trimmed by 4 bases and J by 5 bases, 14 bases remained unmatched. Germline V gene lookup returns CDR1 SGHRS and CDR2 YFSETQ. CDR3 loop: CASSLSKTGRVTEAFF. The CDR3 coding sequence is TGCGCCAGCAGCCTGAGTAAGACAGGGCGGGTGACTGAAGCTTTCTTT.

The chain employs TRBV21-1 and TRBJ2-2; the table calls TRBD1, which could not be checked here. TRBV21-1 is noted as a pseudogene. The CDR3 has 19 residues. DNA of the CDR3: TGTGCCAGCAGCAACCGGGACAGGGGTTTTTTCGCGAACACCGGGGAGCTGTTTTTT. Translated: CASSNRDRGFFANTGELFF.

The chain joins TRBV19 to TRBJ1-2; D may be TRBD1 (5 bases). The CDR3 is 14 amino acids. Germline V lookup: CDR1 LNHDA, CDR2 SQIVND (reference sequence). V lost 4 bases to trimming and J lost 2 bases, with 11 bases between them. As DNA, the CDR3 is TGTGCCAGTAGTAGGGACTTCCAGAACTATGGCTACACCTTC. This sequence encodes CASSRDFQNYGYTF.

CDR3 nucleotide sequence: TGTGCCAGCAGTAACCGGGACAGGCCTTCCGGGGCCAACGTCCTGACTTTC. It yields the protein CASSNRDRPSGANVLTF. The V gene is TRBV7-3, the J gene TRBJ2-6; 8 bases fit TRBD1. CDR1 and CDR2 (germline): SGHTA, FQGTGA. V was pared by 6 bases and J by 4 bases, with 11 bases of the junction left unmatched. CDR3 length equals 17 residues.

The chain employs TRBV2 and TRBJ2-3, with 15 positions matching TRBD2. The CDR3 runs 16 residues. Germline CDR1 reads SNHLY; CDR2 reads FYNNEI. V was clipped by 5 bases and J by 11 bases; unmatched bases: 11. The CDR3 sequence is CASSPTGLAGGRGQYF. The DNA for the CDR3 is TGTGCCAGCAGTCCGACCGGACTAGCGGGAGGGCGGGGGCAGTATTTT.

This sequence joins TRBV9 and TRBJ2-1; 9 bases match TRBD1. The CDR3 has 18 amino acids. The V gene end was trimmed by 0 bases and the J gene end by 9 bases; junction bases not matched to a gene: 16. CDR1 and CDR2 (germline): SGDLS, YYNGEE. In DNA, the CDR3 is TGTGCCAGCAGCGTAGCTTCAACCGGGACAGGGCAATGGGGTGAGCAGTTCTTC. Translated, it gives CASSVASTGTGQWGEQFF.